Below, 4 T cell receptor beta chains from the same sample are listed, as sequenced in a study of molecular identifiers for immune sequencing clone quantification. TCRdb processed the PCR reads anew with MiXCR; each CDR3 protein has one entry. The data hold around 460,000 distinct CDR3 sequences, with about a fifth observed a single time. Sequencing used naive CD8+ T cells from blood, with Jurkat cell RNA spiked in. Noted subset: FACS-sorted CD8+CD4-CCR7+CD45RA+ naive T cells. Source of these receptors: a human donor in good health. Some libraries in this study had Jurkat cell RNA spiked in.

This rearrangement joins TRBV7-6 to TRBJ2-1; 11 nucleotides agree with TRBD1. The CDR3 is made up of 16 amino acids. The junction had 6 bases not matched to a gene; V was cut back by 4 bases and J by 4 bases. From germline, CDR1 is SGHVS and CDR2 FNYEAQ. CDR3 protein: CASSSSGTGGYNEQFF. DNA of the CDR3: TGTGCCAGCAGCTCTTCCGGGACAGGGGGTTACAATGAGCAGTTCTTC.

The rearrangement uses TRBV6-2 or TRBV6-3 and TRBJ2-1; tentatively, D is TRBD1 or TRBD2 (5 bases each). This CDR3 spans 15 amino acids. The V gene's germline CDR1 is MNHEY and CDR2 SVGEGT. Trimming removed 6 bases from V and 5 bases from J, with 17 bases in between. CDR3 protein: CASSHAGTANNEQFF. The CDR3 DNA follows: TGTGCCAGCAGCCACGCCGGGACGGCAAACAATGAGCAGTTCTTC.

This chain connects TRBV14 to TRBJ2-7; TRBD1 matches 7 bases. Germline CDR1 reads SGHDN; CDR2 reads FVKESK. V lost 8 bases and J lost 5; bases outside the gene matches: 12. The CDR3 runs to 14 residues. As DNA, the CDR3 is TGTGCCAGCTACTGGACAGGATCTGCCGACGAGCAGTACTTC. Translated: CASYWTGSADEQYF.

Notes on this clonotype: A read error may be the cause here, since a much bigger clone is one base away. The rearrangement links TRBV4-3 to TRBJ1-2; D is unresolved. There are 15 residues in the CDR3. The germline V gene has CDR1 LGHNA and CDR2 YSLEER. CDR3 in DNA: TGCGCCAGCAGCCAAGATTGGTCAGGAGGCTATGACTACACCTTC. Amino acid sequence: CASSQDWSGGYDYTF.